This TCR beta chain was sequenced in a study of T cells in localized non-small cell lung cancer. Profiling relied on immunoSEQ multiplex PCR, and the TCRdb table lists in-frame clones only, not all of them. Among more than 15,000 clones, around 90% were seen once, and the ten largest hold around 2.5%. There are 16 residues in the CDR3. The germline V gene has CDR1 SGHVS and CDR2 FQNEAQ. V shed 1 base and J 3 bases; nucleotides not matched to a gene: 5. The chain employs TRBV7-8 and TRBJ2-3; 9 bases agree with TRBD1. Sample: peripheral blood, taken before any cancer treatment. The source of this sequence is a woman between 35 and 70 years old with stage I lung adenocarcinoma. CDR3 residues: CASSLGQGEMTDTQYF. The CDR3 DNA reads TGTGCCAGCAGCTTAGGACAGGGGGAAATGACAGATACGCAGTATTTT. The entire variable domain, with the rest obtained from reference TRBV7-8 and TRBJ2-3, is as follows: GAGVSQSPRYKVAKRGQDVALRCDPISGHVSLFWYQQALGQGPEFLTYFQNEAQLDKSGLPSDRFFAERPEGSVSTLKIQRTQQEDSAVYLCASSLGQGEMTDTQYFGPGTRLTVL.